This T cell receptor (beta chain) was sequenced in a study of OX40 agonist ivuxolimab in advanced cancers. Across the study: Head and neck, renal cell, melanoma or hepatocellular carcinoma were the cancers that dose-escalation patients had. Mean age around 60 years, range about 20 to 79; roughly 80% male.

Using immunoSEQ multiplex PCR, the repertoire was profiled, and TCRdb retains in-frame clones only, with some absent. This table has about 58,000 clones, approximately 90% appearing once. There are 15 residues in the CDR3. V gave up 0 bases and J gave up 3 bases, with 11 bases separating them. Per germline, CDR1 LGHNA and CDR2 YSLEER. V gene TRBV4-3 combines with J gene TRBJ1-1; D gene ambiguous. Sequencing used CD4+ or CD8+ T cells sorted from blood, obtained in a trial of the OX40 agonist ivuxolimab. The receptor's source is an adult with an advanced solid tumor such as melanoma, head and neck, liver or kidney cancer. CDR3 sequence: CASSQEALDYTEAFF. In DNA, the CDR3 is TGCGCCAGCAGCCAAGAGGCCCTTGATTACACTGAAGCTTTCTTT.